The 7 T cell receptor beta chains below come from one sample, sequenced in a study of blood T cell repertoires in COVID-19. Some clones are missing from TCRdb's copy, which holds only in-frame ones; the method was immunoSEQ multiplex PCR. The repertoire consists of 50,000 or so clones, with nearly 90% occurring once and the leading ten covering 13%. Source material: peripheral blood. Source of these receptors: a man between 60 and 75 years old with active COVID-19.

The CDR3 sequence is CASSLGGSGWGSPLHF. The CDR3, as DNA: TGCGCCAGCAGCTTGGGAGGGTCGGGATGGGGTTCACCCCTCCACTTT. V is TRBV5-1 and J is TRBJ1-6; D unclear. Between the trimmed V and J ends, which lost 0 bases and 9 bases, there was a span of 16 bases. This CDR3 comprises 16 residues. Germline loops: CDR1 SGHRS, CDR2 YFSETQ. Using reference TRBV5-1 and TRBJ1-6 for the parts outside the CDR3, the full variable domain is KAGVTQTPRYLIKTRGQQVTLSCSPISGHRSVSWYQQTPGQGLQFLFEYFSETQRNKGNFPGRFSGRQFSNSRSEMNVSTLELGDSALYLCASSLGGSGWGSPLHFGNGTRLTVT.

V and J are TRBV24-1 and TRBJ2-3; D might be TRBD1 or TRBD2, each matching 9 bases. V lost 4 bases, J lost 4 bases, and 38 bases lay in between. The CDR3 totals 23 residues. Looked up from germline, CDR1 is KGHDR and CDR2 is SFDVKD. The CDR3 region is CATSDHDGTGRSSSGAGADTQYF. CDR3 nucleotides: TGTGCCACCAGTGACCACGACGGGACAGGGCGATCATCTAGCGGGGCGGGGGCAGATACGCAGTATTTT.

The V and J genes are TRBV18 and TRBJ1-1, with 9 positions matching TRBD1. The germline V gene encodes CDR1 KGHSH and CDR2 LQKENI. CDR3 length equals 15 residues. Germline trimming cut 3 bases from V and 5 bases from J; bases unmatched to any gene: 7. This CDR3 reads CASSPIQGAQTEAFF. The CDR3 DNA reads as TGTGCCAGCTCACCTATACAGGGGGCTCAAACTGAAGCTTTCTTT.

J is TRBJ2-3 and V is TRBV6-5; 9 bases are shared with TRBD1. The CDR3 is 14 residues long. With V trimmed by 2 bases and J by 5 bases, 2 bases remained unmatched. CDR1 is MNHEY, CDR2 SVGAGI, per germline. DNA for the CDR3: TGTGCCAGCAGTTACGGACAGGGGTTAGATACGCAGTATTTT. Protein: CASSYGQGLDTQYF.

The chain combines TRBV20-1 with TRBJ2-1; TRBD2 might be the D (5 bases). V lost 3 bases to trimming and J lost 6 bases, with 15 bases between them. The CDR3 extends over 14 amino acids. CDR1 and CDR2 (germline): DFQATT, SNEGSKA (reference sequence). CDR3 residues: CSASSERPPNEQFF. The CDR3 DNA sequence: TGCAGTGCTAGTAGCGAAAGACCCCCCAATGAGCAGTTCTTC.

The V gene is TRBV19, the J gene TRBJ2-2; the match to TRBD2 covers 8 bases. The CDR3 sequence is 15 residues long. Losses at the gene ends were 7 bases for V and 5 bases for J; bases not matched to a gene: 9. From germline, CDR1 is LNHDA and CDR2 SQIVND (reference sequence). For the CDR3, the DNA is TGTGCCAGTATACCGGCGGGAGGTGGAACCGGGGAGCTGTTTTTT. Amino acids: CASIPAGGGTGELFF.

A single count supports this clone. This chain uses TRBV27 with TRBJ2-2; perhaps TRBD1 as D (6 bases). This CDR3 is 15 amino acids long. V gave up 1 base and J gave up 7 bases, with 13 bases separating them. In germline, CDR1 is MNHEY, CDR2 SMNVEV (reference sequence). The CDR3 sequence: CASSLFPGVGGELFF. In DNA form, the CDR3 reads TGTGCCAGCAGTTTATTCCCAGGGGTGGGCGGGGAGCTGTTTTTT.